Listed below are T cell receptor beta chains from one sample, sequenced in a study of CD8 T cells in Susac syndrome. From the immunoSEQ multiplex PCR reads, TCRdb called clonotypes with MiXCR, one entry per CDR3 protein. The sample shows around 140,000 distinct CDR3 sequences, 95% of them seen only once. Sequencing was carried out using CD4+ T cells from PBMCs. Source of these receptors: a human donor with Susac syndrome. The CDR3 runs from the conserved cysteine through the conserved F or W. The order of the fields is D gene, J gene, V gene, clone size, CDR3 protein, CDR3 DNA. A D gene is named only where the DNA matches it firmly. Some rows mark clone size as missing; the rest say once, few, many or name a class of expanded clone.

d_gene: -; j_gene: TRBJ2-1; v_gene: TRBV9; abundance: -; CDR3aa: CASTPRLHDNEQFF; CDR3nt: TGTGCCAGCACCCCCCGGCTTCACGACAATGAGCAGTTCTTC
d_gene: TRBD1; j_gene: TRBJ2-1; v_gene: TRBV6-1; abundance: -; CDR3aa: CASSLQQGAAYNEQFF; CDR3nt: TGTGCCAGCAGCCTGCAACAGGGGGCCGCCTACAATGAGCAGTTCTTC
d_gene: -; j_gene: TRBJ2-3; v_gene: TRBV7-9; abundance: -; CDR3aa: CASSLAPMADTQYF; CDR3nt: TGTGCCAGCAGCTTAGCCCCTATGGCAGATACGCAGTATTTT
d_gene: TRBD1; j_gene: TRBJ2-7; v_gene: TRBV2; abundance: once; CDR3aa: CASSPPDRASSYEQYF; CDR3nt: TGTGCCAGCAGCCCCCCAGACAGGGCCAGCTCCTACGAGCAGTACTTC
d_gene: -; j_gene: TRBJ1-1; v_gene: TRBV12-3/TRBV12-4; abundance: -; CDR3aa: CASSPATNTGFNEAFF; CDR3nt: TGTGCCAGCAGTCCAGCAACCAATACAGGGTTCAATGAAGCTTTCTTT
d_gene: -; j_gene: TRBJ1-1; v_gene: TRBV7-2; abundance: -; CDR3aa: CASSLTTVNTEAFF; CDR3nt: TGTGCCAGCAGCCTTACGACGGTGAACACTGAAGCTTTCTTT
d_gene: -; j_gene: TRBJ2-3; v_gene: TRBV20-1; abundance: -; CDR3aa: CSAPQGPDTQYF; CDR3nt: TGCAGTGCGCCGCAGGGTCCAGATACGCAGTATTTT
d_gene: TRBD1; j_gene: TRBJ1-6; v_gene: TRBV14; abundance: once; CDR3aa: CASSQVGGDSPLHF; CDR3nt: TGTGCCAGCAGCCAAGTAGGGGGCGATTCACCCCTCCACTTT
d_gene: TRBD2; j_gene: TRBJ2-3; v_gene: TRBV30; abundance: -; CDR3aa: CAWSVKLTSASTDTQYF; CDR3nt: TGTGCCTGGAGTGTTAAGTTAACTAGCGCTAGCACAGATACGCAGTATTTT
d_gene: -; j_gene: TRBJ2-7; v_gene: TRBV30; abundance: -; CDR3aa: CAWSRSSYEQYF; CDR3nt: TGTGCCTGGAGTCGAAGCTCCTACGAGCAGTACTTC
d_gene: -; j_gene: TRBJ2-4; v_gene: TRBV28; abundance: -; CDR3aa: CASSLIGGLAIQYF; CDR3nt: TGTGCCAGCAGTTTGATCGGGGGGCTAGCCATTCAGTACTTC
d_gene: -; j_gene: TRBJ2-7; v_gene: TRBV3-1; abundance: once; CDR3aa: CASSRPRRGEQYF; CDR3nt: TGTGCCAGCAGCCGACCCCGGCGGGGCGAGCAGTACTTC
d_gene: -; j_gene: TRBJ1-1; v_gene: TRBV29-1; abundance: -; CDR3aa: CSVGAFAPTGSTEAFF; CDR3nt: TGCAGCGTTGGGGCGTTCGCCCCCACAGGGAGCACTGAAGCTTTCTTT
d_gene: -; j_gene: TRBJ1-5; v_gene: TRBV12-3/TRBV12-4; abundance: once; CDR3aa: CASSLAQDQPQHF; CDR3nt: TGTGCCAGCAGTTTAGCTCAGGATCAGCCCCAGCATTTT
d_gene: TRBD1; j_gene: TRBJ2-5; v_gene: TRBV5-1; abundance: once; CDR3aa: CASSPGQGYETQYF; CDR3nt: TGCGCCAGCAGTCCGGGACAGGGGTATGAGACCCAGTACTTC
d_gene: TRBD1; j_gene: TRBJ1-2; v_gene: TRBV30; abundance: once; CDR3aa: CAWSTGAPGYTF; CDR3nt: TGTGCCTGGAGTACAGGGGCGCCTGGCTACACCTTC
d_gene: -; j_gene: TRBJ1-5; v_gene: TRBV28; abundance: -; CDR3aa: CASGGGPYSNQPQHF; CDR3nt: TGTGCCAGCGGCGGGGGGCCCTATAGCAATCAGCCCCAGCATTTT
d_gene: -; j_gene: TRBJ2-1; v_gene: TRBV30; abundance: -; CDR3aa: CAWAGGNEQFF; CDR3nt: TGTGCCTGGGCCGGGGGTAATGAGCAGTTCTTC
d_gene: TRBD1; j_gene: TRBJ2-7; v_gene: TRBV20-1; abundance: -; CDR3aa: CSASARGQGRNEQYF; CDR3nt: TGCAGTGCTAGCGCCCGGGGACAGGGGAGAAACGAGCAGTACTTC
d_gene: -; j_gene: TRBJ2-5; v_gene: TRBV12-5; abundance: once; CDR3aa: CASGPRAQRETQYF; CDR3nt: TGTGCTAGTGGTCCTAGGGCCCAACGGGAGACCCAGTACTTC
d_gene: -; j_gene: TRBJ2-5; v_gene: TRBV5-1; abundance: -; CDR3aa: CASSFNREETQYF; CDR3nt: TGCGCCAGCAGCTTCAACAGAGAAGAGACCCAGTACTTC
d_gene: -; j_gene: TRBJ1-5; v_gene: TRBV6-1; abundance: -; CDR3aa: CAIGGGPNQPQHF; CDR3nt: TGTGCCATTGGGGGCGGACCCAATCAGCCCCAGCATTTT
d_gene: -; j_gene: TRBJ1-1; v_gene: TRBV21-1; abundance: -; CDR3aa: CASSNSGCAEAFF; CDR3nt: TGTGCCAGCAGCAATTCAGGGTGCGCTGAAGCTTTCTTT
d_gene: TRBD1; j_gene: TRBJ2-1; v_gene: TRBV6-1; abundance: -; CDR3aa: CASRLILRDRAMNEQFF; CDR3nt: TGTGCCAGCAGACTAATCCTCCGGGACAGGGCTATGAATGAGCAGTTCTTC